The 12 T cell receptor beta chains below were found in one sample sequenced in a study of early T cells in non-severe SARS-CoV-2 infection. TCRdb recomputed calls from the 5' RACE reads with MiXCR, one row per CDR3 protein. The sample has about 23,000 distinct CDR3 sequences; roughly 5.3% are singletons. Source material: whole blood. All receptors come from an adult who was a healthcare worker with PCR-confirmed SARS-CoV-2 infection or an uninfected control (not recorded which).

Many counts were recorded for this clonotype. This chain uses TRBV4-3 with TRBJ1-6; 10 bases fit TRBD1. Looked up from germline, CDR1 is LGHNA and CDR2 is YSLEER. J lost 9 bases, V lost 0 bases, and 8 bases had no gene match. CDR3 length: 17 residues. Written as DNA, the CDR3 is TGCGCCAGCAGCCAAGATGGACAGGGGGACTTCGGTTCACCCCTCCACTTT. Its protein is CASSQDGQGDFGSPLHF.

Judged by abundance, this clonotype is medium-sized. The chain uses TRBV7-2 and TRBJ2-1; 9 bases fit TRBD2. The CDR3 is made up of 15 amino acids. CDR1 SGHTA and CDR2 FQGNSA come from the germline V gene. With 5 bases clipped from V and 0 bases from J, the junction kept 2 bases outside the gene matches. As DNA, the CDR3 is TGTGCCAGCAGCGCGGGGGGGGCCTCCTACAATGAGCAGTTCTTC. It codes for CASSAGGASYNEQFF. Full variable domain (rest looked up from reference TRBV7-2 and TRBJ2-1): GAGVSQSPSNKVTEKGKDVELRCDPISGHTALYWYRQSLGQGLEFLIYFQGNSAPDKSGLPSDRFSAERTGGSVSTLTIQRTQQEDSAVYLCASSAGGASYNEQFFGPGTRLTVL.

There are many counts of this clonotype. The chain recombines TRBV6-2 or TRBV6-3 with TRBJ2-5; D unresolved. Germline V gene sequence: CDR1 MNHEY, CDR2 SVGEGT. V dropped 2 bases and J dropped 4 bases, with 5 bases sitting between them. There are 12 residues in the CDR3. The CDR3 reads CASSYVGETQYF. The DNA for the CDR3 is TGTGCCAGCAGTTACGTAGGAGAGACCCAGTACTTC.

The table lists this clonotype with a few counts. CDR3 sequence (DNA): TGTGCCAGCAGAAGTGGGCGGGAGAAGCTGTTTTTT. Amino acids: CASRSGREKLFF. The chain employs TRBV7-2 and TRBJ2-2; 7 nucleotides agree with TRBD2. V shed 6 bases, J shed 12 bases, and the junction held 7 bases outside the gene matches. This CDR3 contains 12 residues. Per the germline V gene, CDR1 is SGHTA and CDR2 is FQGNSA.

This clonotype occurred many times. V is TRBV28 and J is TRBJ2-3; the D call may be TRBD1 or TRBD2 (6 bases each). This CDR3 region has 15 residues. V was trimmed by 7 bases and J by 5 bases, leaving 19 bases between them. The V gene's germline CDR1 is MDHEN and CDR2 SYDVKM. The CDR3 DNA sequence: TGTGCCAGCACCCCAGTGGGGGGCCGGGTAGATACGCAGTATTTT. Protein: CASTPVGGRVDTQYF.

This clonotype was counted ten times or more. The chain recombines TRBV20-1 with TRBJ2-3; D uncertain. This CDR3 comprises 12 residues. CDR1 and CDR2 from the germline V gene are DFQATT and SNEGSKA (reference sequence). Trimming stripped 6 bases from V and 8 bases from J, with 15 bases between. The CDR3 protein is CSATTSSGTQYF. The CDR3 nucleotides read TGCAGTGCCACTACTTCTTCTGGTACGCAGTATTTT.

This clonotype was recorded many times. The chain carries TRBV30 and TRBJ1-4; the D gene is possibly TRBD1 (6 bases). V was trimmed by 1 base and J by 4 bases, leaving 13 bases between them. Looked up from germline, CDR1 is GTSNPN and CDR2 is SVGIG (reference sequence). The CDR3 loop spans 15 amino acids. CDR3 region: CAWSATGSLNEKLFF. CDR3 DNA sequence: TGTGCCTGGAGTGCAACAGGGAGCCTTAATGAAAAACTGTTTTTT.

This clonotype was picked up many times. The chain links TRBV7-2 to TRBJ2-1; possible D gene TRBD2, 6 bases. The CDR3 spans 16 residues. CDR1 and CDR2 from the germline V gene are SGHTA and FQGNSA. Deletions cut 3 bases from V and 4 bases from J, with 16 bases between. For the CDR3, the DNA is TGTGCCAGCAGCTTTTTTAGGCGGCGGGATTACAATGAGCAGTTCTTC. It translates to CASSFFRRRDYNEQFF.

This clonotype has at least ten counts. This chain connects TRBV6-4 to TRBJ2-4, with 12 bases that match TRBD1. This CDR3 region has 14 residues. CDR1 and CDR2 (germline): MRHNA, SNTAGT. Unmatched junction bases numbered 11, after V lost 5 bases and J lost 15 bases. In DNA form, the CDR3 reads TGTGCCAGCAGTCCCTCGCCGGGACAGGGGGCGTTGTACTTC. It translates to CASSPSPGQGALYF.

This clonotype has a count of ten or more. The V call is TRBV20-1, the J call TRBJ1-2, with D hard to call. The CDR3 is 13 amino acids. V was clipped by 5 bases and J by 7 bases, with 17 bases between them. The germline gives CDR1 DFQATT, CDR2 SNEGSKA (reference sequence). The CDR3 protein is CSARPDGSFGYTF. In DNA, the CDR3 is TGCAGTGCTCGCCCGGACGGATCCTTTGGCTACACCTTC.

The table lists this clonotype with many counts. V and J are TRBV6-2 or TRBV6-3 and TRBJ1-1; 7 nucleotides line up with TRBD1. The CDR3 is made up of 12 amino acids. CDR1 and CDR2 (germline): MNHEY, SVGEGT. V lost 6 bases to trimming and J lost 12 bases; unmatched junction nucleotides: 10. The CDR3 region is CASSEPGQFSFF. CDR3 DNA: TGTGCCAGCAGCGAACCGGGACAGTTCTCTTTCTTT.

CDR3 coding DNA: TGCAGCGTTCCCCCCCCGGGGGGGAGGGCCAGGGATACGCAGTATTTT. This codes for CSVPPPGGRARDTQYF. The chain joins TRBV29-1 to TRBJ2-3; 8 bases line up with TRBD2. V lost 5 bases, J lost 6 bases, and 16 bases stayed unmatched. This CDR3 spans 16 amino acids. The germline V gene has CDR1 SQVTM and CDR2 ANQGSEA.